This T cell receptor (beta chain) originates from a study of CD8+ T cells in alopecia areata. The wider study: Each day, treated patients took oral tofacitinib twice, at 5 to 10 mg per dose. The study's findings and limits: Tofacitinib produced a significant decrease in scalp clonality and in expanded CD8+ clones among the top 100.

Trimming left V 10 bases short and J 1 base short, with 24 bases between. The CDR3 length is 17 residues. Indicated treatment: oral pan-JAK inhibitor, 5-10 mg twice daily. Punch biopsies of lesional scalp, plus peripheral blood, were taken from alopecia areata patients. Cell sorting was applied to PBMCs, and CD4+ and CD8+ T cells were collected. As regards this clone: Its antigen is unknown.

Extracted RNA was reverse transcribed into cDNA, the sequencing template. Using immunoSEQ multiplex PCR, the repertoire was profiled, and TCRdb retains in-frame clones only, with some absent. The data contain roughly 170,000 clones, about 60% of them singletons. The clonotype originates from a human donor with alopecia areata. The rearrangement joins TRBV5-3 to TRBJ2-4, with a possible D match to TRBD2 (5 bases). TRBV5-3 is noted as an ORF with a role that remains uncertain. Sequencing used CD8+ T cells sorted from blood, obtained at week 24, from a patient treated with tofacitinib. The CDR3 sequence is CADKYPRARGAKNIQYF. The DNA of the CDR3 is TGTGCCGATAAGTATCCCCGGGCTAGAGGGGCCAAAAACATTCAGTACTTC.